This T cell receptor beta chain was sequenced in a study of lung T cells in sarcoidosis with Löfgren's syndrome. Study-wide points: Paired TRAV12-1/TRBV2 TCRs showed CDR3 homology and preferential pairing. Löfgren's syndrome patients reportedly showed greatest TRAV12-1 and TRBV2 expansion versus controls.

TCRdb passed the reads through MiXCR, listing each CDR3 protein once. The data hold about 63,000 distinct CDR3 sequences, with less than 25% observed a single time. About this clonotype itself: Its antigen is still unknown.

Germline CDR1 reads SGHRS; CDR2 reads YFSETQ. The CDR3 contains 14 residues. V was clipped by 4 bases and J by 2 bases, with 9 bases between them. The sequence came from a human donor with sarcoidosis (Löfgren's syndrome or another form), or a control subject (not recorded which). The gene calls are TRBV5-1 and TRBJ1-4; maybe TRBD1 (5 bases). The sequencing input was CD4+ T cells from PBMCs. In DNA, the CDR3 is TGCGCCAGCAGCCAGGGACGGACTAATGAAAAACTGTTTTTT. Protein: CASSQGRTNEKLFF.